Listed here are 22 T cell receptor beta chains from one sample, sequenced in a study of OX40 agonist ivuxolimab in advanced cancers. The table came from immunoSEQ multiplex PCR; TCRdb's copy has only in-frame clones and leaves some out. The table lists 30,000 to 35,000 clones, approximately 79% of them singletons. The specimen was CD4+ or CD8+ T cells sorted from blood, collected in a trial of the OX40 agonist ivuxolimab. Receptors originate from an adult with an advanced solid tumor such as melanoma, head and neck, liver or kidney cancer.

The rearrangement uses TRBV11-2 and TRBJ2-1, with 8 bases identical to TRBD1. The germline V gene has CDR1 SGHAT and CDR2 FQNNGV. The CDR3 has 15 amino acids. V gave up 5 bases and J gave up 3 bases; unmatched junction bases: 6. The CDR3 loop is CASSRPGQDYNEQFF. The CDR3 nucleotides are TGTGCCAGCAGCCGACCGGGACAGGACTACAATGAGCAGTTCTTC.

This chain connects TRBV18 to TRBJ2-7; D remains unclear. V lost 3 bases and J 0 bases, leaving 9 bases between the germline ends. From germline, CDR1 is KGHSH and CDR2 LQKENI. CDR3 length: 14 residues. The CDR3 sequence: CASSPNKSSYEQYF. In DNA form, the CDR3 reads TGTGCCAGCTCACCTAACAAGTCCTCCTACGAGCAGTACTTC.

The table lists this clone with a few counts. This chain links TRBV2 with TRBJ2-7; D unclear. The V end was cut by 7 bases, the J end by 7 bases, with 14 bases between. The CDR3 loop spans 12 amino acids. The germline CDR1 and CDR2 sequences are SNHLY and FYNNEI. The CDR3 sequence: CASTGGPGEQYF. The CDR3 region has the DNA TGTGCCAGCACAGGCGGACCTGGGGAGCAGTACTTC.

The V call is TRBV27, the J call TRBJ1-4; TRBD1 is a possible D gene (5 bases). V was cut by 6 bases and J by 11 bases, with 10 bases left in between. Germline CDR1 and CDR2: MNHEY and SMNVEV (reference sequence). This CDR3 has 11 residues. The CDR3 region is CASRGVQKLFF. As DNA, the CDR3 is TGTGCCAGCAGGGGGGTACAGAAACTGTTTTTT.

This chain joins TRBV5-4 and TRBJ2-2; 9 bases fit TRBD1. CDR1 is SGHNT and CDR2 is YYREEE in the germline V gene (reference sequence). The CDR3 is made up of 17 amino acids. With 3 bases clipped from V and 1 base from J, the junction kept 7 bases outside the gene matches. CDR3 nucleotides: TGTGCCAGCAGCTCGAACCCGGGACAGGGGAACACCGGGGAGCTGTTTTTT. Its protein product is CASSSNPGQGNTGELFF.

The chain uses TRBV5-4 and TRBJ2-7; TRBD2 agrees at 10 bases. The CDR3 runs 16 residues. Germline CDR1 SGHNT, CDR2 YYREEE (reference sequence). Trimming at V came to 4 bases and at J to 3 bases, leaving 10 bases not matched to a gene. This CDR3 is CASSIPGASGSYEQYF. The CDR3 region has the DNA TGTGCCAGCAGCATTCCCGGGGCTAGCGGGAGCTACGAGCAGTACTTC.

The genes are TRBV6-6 and TRBJ2-7, with 10 bases identical to TRBD2. V dropped 6 bases and J dropped 3; count of bases not matched to a gene: 8. The CDR3 totals 15 residues. In germline, CDR1 is MNHNY, CDR2 SVGAGI (reference sequence). The CDR3 is CASRHTSGNSYEQYF. CDR3 nucleotides: TGTGCCAGCAGGCACACTAGCGGGAACAGCTACGAGCAGTACTTC.

The V and J genes are TRBV7-9 and TRBJ1-6, with a weak D call TRBD1 (5 bases). Germline V lookup: CDR1 SEHNR, CDR2 FQNEAQ (reference sequence). The length of the CDR3 is 16 residues. V shed 2 bases and J shed 8 bases, with 16 bases lying between them. CDR3 sequence reads: CASSLFPRALDSPLHF. The CDR3 nucleotides are TGTGCCAGCAGCTTATTTCCCAGGGCGCTAGATTCACCCCTCCACTTT. Filled out from reference TRBV7-9 and TRBJ1-6, the complete variable domain reads DTGVSQNPRHKITKRGQNVTFRCDPISEHNRLYWYRQTLGQGPEFLTYFQNEAQLEKSRLLSDRFSAERPKGSFSTLEIQRTEQGDSAMYLCASSLFPRALDSPLHFGNGTRLTVT.

This chain links TRBV7-2 with TRBJ2-2; D uncertain. CDR1 and CDR2 (germline): SGHTA, FQGNSA. V dropped 8 bases and J dropped 7 bases, with 11 bases sitting between them. The CDR3 spans 12 residues. The DNA for the CDR3 is TGTGCCAGCCCTGGGTTCGGCGGGGAGCTGTTTTTT. Translating it yields CASPGFGGELFF.

A word on this clone: This CDR3 is also generated by other DNA sequences in the sample. The chain has TRBV5-1 and TRBJ1-1, with a possible D match to TRBD1 (5 bases). CDR3 length equals 14 residues. Germline CDR1 reads SGHRS; CDR2 reads YFSETQ. Trimming shortened V by 4 bases and J by 3 bases, and 13 bases separated the two germline ends. The CDR3 here is CASSGDGGDTEAFF. In nucleotides, the CDR3 is TGCGCCAGCAGCGGGGACGGGGGAGACACTGAAGCTTTCTTT.

V and J are TRBV30 and TRBJ2-1; 13 bases line up with TRBD2. CDR1 GTSNPN and CDR2 SVGIG come from the germline V gene (reference sequence). V was clipped by 0 bases and J by 7 bases; unmatched bases: 9. This CDR3 contains 17 residues. CDR3 loop: CAWSVLRTSGGRNEQFF. CDR3 nucleotide sequence: TGTGCCTGGAGTGTCCTAAGGACTAGCGGGGGAAGGAATGAGCAGTTCTTC. The full variable domain, with the rest looked up from reference TRBV30 and TRBJ2-1, is SQTIHQWPATLVQPVGSPLSLECTVEGTSNPNLYWYRQAAGRGLQLLFYSVGIGQISSEVPQNLSASRPQDRQFILSSKKLLLSDSGFYLCAWSVLRTSGGRNEQFFGPGTRLTVL.

This clone has a single count. The chain couples TRBV11-2 to TRBJ2-1; 12 nucleotides match TRBD2. The V segment lost 4 bases and the J segment 6 bases; nucleotides outside the gene matches: 4. Germline loops: CDR1 SGHAT, CDR2 FQNNGV. This CDR3 is 15 amino acids long. The CDR3 sequence: CASSSLAGGSNEQFF. In DNA form, the CDR3 reads TGTGCCAGCAGCTCTCTAGCGGGAGGGTCCAATGAGCAGTTCTTC.

This clone showed up just a few times. The V gene is TRBV19, the J gene TRBJ2-3, with 8 positions matching TRBD2. Germline assignment: CDR1 LNHDA and CDR2 SQIVND (reference sequence). J was trimmed by 2 bases and V by 5 bases; bases with no gene match: 6. CDR3 length: 15 residues. The CDR3 DNA sequence: TGTGCCAGTAGTGCAGCGGGGGCTTACACAGATACGCAGTATTTT. It specifies CASSAAGAYTDTQYF.

The rearrangement links TRBV7-8 to TRBJ2-5; D may be TRBD1 or TRBD2 (5 bases each). Trimming took off 5 bases at V and 4 bases at J, with 14 bases between the two ends. CDR3 length: 14 residues. Germline loops: CDR1 SGHVS, CDR2 FQNEAQ. CDR3 in DNA: TGTGCCAGCAGCGGGGGATATAGGGGAGAGACCCAGTACTTC. Its protein is CASSGGYRGETQYF.

Comments on this clone: Other DNA sequences from this sample encode an identical CDR3 as well. This chain links TRBV4-1 with TRBJ2-2; D gene unclear. Looked up from germline, CDR1 is MGHRA and CDR2 is YSYEKL. V was cut by 0 bases and J by 2 bases, with 10 bases left in between. This CDR3 comprises 16 residues. The CDR3 DNA is TGCGCCAGCAGCCAAGAAGGTCTACATAACACCGGGGAGCTGTTTTTT. Translating gives CASSQEGLHNTGELFF.

The CDR3 DNA is TGTGCCAGCACCATTTTGTTAGGCAATCAGCCCCAGCATTTT. This encodes CASTILLGNQPQHF. This chain connects TRBV6-1 to TRBJ1-5; D not resolved. V shed 7 bases and J shed 2 bases, with 12 bases lying between them. CDR3 length: 14 amino acids. Germline CDR1 is MNHNS and CDR2 is SASEGT.

The V and J genes are TRBV28 and TRBJ1-1, with D unresolved. The germline gives CDR1 MDHEN, CDR2 SYDVKM. The CDR3 is made up of 17 amino acids. Trimming pared 7 bases from V and 1 base from J, leaving 22 bases between. The CDR3, as DNA: TGTGCCAGCATCCCCGCTGCAGCCTCAGGATGGAACACTGAAGCTTTCTTT. Translating it yields CASIPAAASGWNTEAFF.

The chain employs TRBV6-5 and TRBJ2-3; 7 bases are shared with TRBD1. V shed 2 bases and J 0 bases; nucleotides not matched to a gene: 5. Per germline, CDR1 MNHEY and CDR2 SVGAGI. CDR3 length: 16 residues. CDR3 amino acids: CASSYQTGSSTDTQYF. CDR3 in DNA: TGTGCCAGCAGTTACCAGACAGGGTCTAGCACAGATACGCAGTATTTT.

This clone appeared once. V gene TRBV6-1 combines with J gene TRBJ2-3; TRBD2 matches 13 bases. V gave up 4 bases and J gave up 7 bases; unmatched junction bases: 5. This CDR3 spans 15 amino acids. Germline-derived CDR1 and CDR2 are MNHNS and SASEGT. CDR3 sequence: CASSATSGGGNTQYF. The CDR3 bases are TGTGCCAGCAGTGCCACTAGCGGGGGGGGAAATACGCAGTATTTT.

In this sample, this clone turned up a few times. The genes are TRBV9 and TRBJ1-6, with D maybe TRBD1 (5 bases). Germline values: CDR1 SGDLS, CDR2 YYNGEE. With 4 bases removed from V and 9 bases from J, the gap between germline ends came to 8 bases. This CDR3 contains 12 residues. The CDR3 region is CASSPDSSPLHF. The CDR3 coding sequence is TGTGCCAGCAGCCCCGACAGTTCACCCCTCCACTTT.

V is TRBV15 and J is TRBJ2-3; 11 nucleotides agree with TRBD2. Trimming removed 5 bases from V and 6 bases from J; junction bases left unmatched: 10. From germline, CDR1 is LNHNV and CDR2 YYDKDF (reference sequence). This CDR3 contains 16 residues. As DNA, the CDR3 is TGTGCCACCAGCGGTATAGCGGGGGGGCCTGTGGATACGCAGTATTTT. Residues: CATSGIAGGPVDTQYF. The entire variable domain, with the rest obtained from reference TRBV15 and TRBJ2-3, is as follows: DAMVIQNPRYQVTQFGKPVTLSCSQTLNHNVMYWYQQKSSQAPKLLFHYYDKDFNNEADTPDNFQSRRPNTSFCFLDIRSPGLGDTAMYLCATSGIAGGPVDTQYFGPGTRLTVL.

This rearrangement joins TRBV7-8 to TRBJ2-1; D gene unclear. The CDR3 is made up of 12 amino acids. Trimming took 5 bases from V and 3 from J, leaving 5 bases between them. Germline V gives CDR1 SGHVS, CDR2 FQNEAQ. CDR3 sequence (DNA): TGTGCCAGCAGCACAGACTACAATGAGCAGTTCTTC. Amino acid sequence: CASSTDYNEQFF.